This entry lists 2 T cell receptor beta chains sequenced from one sample in a study of identical twins. TCRdb re-derived calls from the 5' RACE reads in MiXCR, one entry per CDR3 protein. This sample yields roughly 720,000 distinct CDR3 sequences, of which approximately 18% are seen a single time; under 15% belongs to the top ten. Separately, the same data were catalogued under a study of T cells expressing NK-cell markers.

The sample was PBMCs. The receptor source for this set is a woman between 18 and 30 years old in good health.

The gene calls are TRBV7-8 and TRBJ1-5; no clear D. CDR3 size: 16 residues. V lost 2 bases and J lost 1, with 12 bases in between. The germline CDR1 and CDR2 sequences are SGHVS and FQNEAQ. As DNA, the CDR3 is TGTGCCAGCAGCTTAAGGTACCGGGTGAGCAATCAGCCCCAGCATTTT. Encoded protein: CASSLRYRVSNQPQHF. Full variable domain (outside the CDR3, taken from reference TRBV7-8 and TRBJ1-5): GAGVSQSPRYKVAKRGQDVALRCDPISGHVSLFWYQQALGQGPEFLTYFQNEAQLDKSGLPSDRFFAERPEGSVSTLKIQRTQQEDSAVYLCASSLRYRVSNQPQHFGDGTRLSIL.

This clonotype was counted only a few times. The chain employs TRBV21-1 and TRBJ2-7. TRBV21-1 constitutes a pseudogene. The CDR3 is 15 residues long. The CDR3, as DNA: TGTGCCAGCAGCAAAGCGCGGGTTACCTCCTACGAGCAGTACTTC. As protein: CASSKARVTSYEQYF.